Listed here are 4 T cell receptor beta chains from one sample, sequenced in a study of vaccination and CD4 T cells after COVID-19. Their antigens remain unidentified. Stated time point: late sampling 161 to 241 days after vaccination in a few convalescent patients. Noted treatment: roughly 10-day PBMC culture with coronavirus spike peptide pools or control peptides (ViraFEST assay). The Oncomine TCR Beta short-read assay was applied to DNA of cultured CD4+ T cells. TCRdb fed the PCR reads into MiXCR, producing one record per CDR3 protein. The sample shows about 16,000 distinct CDR3 sequences, approximately 54% of them seen only once. The starting material was CD4+ T cells from blood, cultured in vitro, obtained about 7 months after SARS-CoV-2 vaccination. Receptors were obtained from a human donor who had recovered from COVID-19.

The chain links TRBV6-2 or TRBV6-3 to TRBJ1-1; D is unresolved. The CDR3 runs to 14 residues. Germline V gene lookup returns CDR1 MNHEY and CDR2 SVGEGT. Trimming removed 2 bases from V and 4 bases from J, with 11 bases in between. The CDR3 loop is CASSYGTEGTEAFF. CDR3 bases: TGTGCCAGCAGTTACGGCACAGAGGGCACTGAAGCTTTCTTT.

This chain connects TRBV4-2 to TRBJ2-5, with TRBD1 matching 7 bases. Germline loops: CDR1 LGHNA, CDR2 YNFKEQ. Trimming removed 4 bases from V and 4 bases from J; junction bases left unmatched: 6. The CDR3 has 14 amino acids. CDR3 sequence reads: CASSPGTGAETQYF. In DNA, the CDR3 is TGTGCCAGCAGCCCAGGTACAGGGGCAGAGACCCAGTACTTC.

The chain uses TRBV7-2 and TRBJ2-7; D might be TRBD1 or TRBD2, each matching 5 bases. The CDR3 contains 16 residues. Trimming pared 5 bases from V and 0 bases from J, leaving 17 bases between. From germline, CDR1 is SGHTA and CDR2 FQGNSA. CDR3 amino acids: CASSPTRDLTSYEQYF. The CDR3 bases are TGTGCCAGCAGCCCAACCAGGGACCTGACCTCCTACGAGCAGTACTTC.

The chain joins TRBV6-1 to TRBJ2-5; TRBD2 matches at 7 bases. The CDR3 extends over 15 amino acids. Germline values: CDR1 MNHNS, CDR2 SASEGT. V was clipped by 6 bases and J by 0 bases; unmatched bases: 7. The CDR3 region is CASSRGDVYQETQYF. CDR3 DNA sequence: TGTGCCAGCAGCCGGGGGGATGTGTACCAAGAGACCCAGTACTTC.